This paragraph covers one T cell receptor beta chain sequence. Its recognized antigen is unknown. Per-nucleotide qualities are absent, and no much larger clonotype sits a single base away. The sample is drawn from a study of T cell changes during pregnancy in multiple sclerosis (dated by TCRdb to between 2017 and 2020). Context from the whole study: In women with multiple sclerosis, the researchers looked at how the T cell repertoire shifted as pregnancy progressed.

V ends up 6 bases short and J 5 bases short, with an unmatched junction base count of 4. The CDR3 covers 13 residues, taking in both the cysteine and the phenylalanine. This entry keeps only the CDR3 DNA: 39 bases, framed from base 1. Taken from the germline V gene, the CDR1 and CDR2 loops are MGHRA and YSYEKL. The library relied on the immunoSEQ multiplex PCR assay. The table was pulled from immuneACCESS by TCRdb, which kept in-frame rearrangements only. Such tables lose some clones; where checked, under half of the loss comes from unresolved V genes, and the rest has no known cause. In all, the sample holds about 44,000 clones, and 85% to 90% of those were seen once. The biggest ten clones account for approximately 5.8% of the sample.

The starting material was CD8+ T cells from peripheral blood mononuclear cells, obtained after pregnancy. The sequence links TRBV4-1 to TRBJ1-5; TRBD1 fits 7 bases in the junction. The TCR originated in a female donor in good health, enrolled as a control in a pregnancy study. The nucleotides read TGCGCCAGCAGGGGACAGCGAGATCAGCCCCAGCATTTT. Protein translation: CASRGQRDQPQHF.